A single sample gave rise to the 24 T cell receptor beta chains below, sequenced in a study of blood T cell repertoires in COVID-19. Sequenced by immunoSEQ multiplex PCR; TCRdb stores in-frame clones only, minus some. Altogether some 330,000 clones are present, around 83% being singletons, with the ten largest covering roughly 5.1%. The sample was PBMCs or T cells enriched from blood (not recorded which). These receptors came from a woman in her forties or fifties who had recovered from COVID-19.

This chain joins TRBV4-2 and TRBJ2-7, with 7 bases identical to TRBD2. J gave up 0 bases and V 1 base, and 6 bases lay outside the gene matches. Germline V CDR1 and CDR2: LGHNA, YNFKEQ. The CDR3 runs to 16 residues. The CDR3 DNA follows: TGTGCCAGCAGCCAAGGAAGCGGGGCCCTCTCCTACGAGCAGTACTTC. This encodes CASSQGSGALSYEQYF.

This rearrangement joins TRBV18 to TRBJ2-5, with 7 bases matching TRBD1. The V segment lost 0 bases and the J segment 2 bases; nucleotides outside the gene matches: 6. CDR3 length equals 16 residues. Looked up from germline, CDR1 is KGHSH and CDR2 is LQKENI. CDR3 sequence: CASSPPIRDSQETQYF. The CDR3 nucleotides are TGTGCCAGCTCACCACCGATCCGGGACAGTCAAGAGACCCAGTACTTC.

This clone showed up just once. Within the sample, other DNA sequences also encode this same CDR3. V usage is TRBV5-1 and J usage is TRBJ1-5; D is unclear. The CDR3 has 15 amino acids. Germline CDR1 SGHRS, CDR2 YFSETQ. V gave up 0 bases and J gave up 0 bases, with 7 bases separating them. CDR3 nucleotide sequence: TGCGCCAGCAGCTTGGGGACTGATAGCAATCAGCCCCAGCATTTT. It codes for CASSLGTDSNQPQHF.

The CDR3, as DNA: TGTGCCAGTAGTATCCTCAGGGAAGGAAGGTACGAGCAGTACTTC. It encodes CASSILREGRYEQYF. V usage is TRBV19 and J usage is TRBJ2-7; D is possibly TRBD1 (5 bases). CDR1 LNHDA and CDR2 SQIVND come from the germline V gene (reference sequence). V lost 3 bases and J lost 4, with 16 bases in between. The CDR3 consists of 15 residues.

J is TRBJ2-2 and V is TRBV30; TRBD2 matches at 8 bases. The CDR3 consists of 15 residues. The germline gives CDR1 GTSNPN, CDR2 SVGIG (reference sequence). V shed 1 base and J 9 bases; nucleotides not matched to a gene: 10. The CDR3 DNA is TGTGCCTGGAGTGGACTAGCGACTACTGTCCGGGAGCTGTTTTTT. It encodes CAWSGLATTVRELFF.

The chain has TRBV11-2 and TRBJ1-1; TRBD1 is a possible D gene (5 bases). Germline values: CDR1 SGHAT, CDR2 FQNNGV. This CDR3 has 16 residues. The V end lost 1 base, the J end lost 2 bases, and 14 bases lay between the germline ends. CDR3 DNA: TGTGCCAGCAGCTTAGTTCCCGTAGACAGAAACACTGAAGCTTTCTTT. Translation gives CASSLVPVDRNTEAFF. Looking up the rest from reference TRBV11-2 and TRBJ1-1 gives the full variable domain: EAGVAQSPRYKIIEKRQSVAFWCNPISGHATLYWYQQILGQGPKLLIQFQNNGVVDDSQLPKDRFSAERLKGVDSTLKIQPAKLEDSAVYLCASSLVPVDRNTEAFFGQGTRLTVV.

This clone was observed once. V and J are TRBV6-1 and TRBJ1-1; 8 bases match TRBD1. V dropped 3 bases and J dropped 3; count of bases not matched to a gene: 6. CDR3 size: 15 residues. The V gene's germline CDR1 is MNHNS and CDR2 SASEGT. Here the CDR3 reads CASSDYRTGHTEAFF. CDR3 bases: TGTGCCAGCAGTGATTATAGGACAGGGCACACTGAAGCTTTCTTT.

The chain carries TRBV5-6 and TRBJ2-1; TRBD2 aligns across 7 bases. This CDR3 comprises 16 residues. The germline gives CDR1 SGHDT, CDR2 YYEEEE. Trimming cost V 1 base and J 7 bases; bases outside gene matches: 11. CDR3 nucleotides: TGTGCCAGCAGCTTGTTTCCAGGACTAGAAGTAAATGAGCAGTTCTTC. Residues: CASSLFPGLEVNEQFF. Combining the CDR3 with reference TRBV5-6 and TRBJ2-1 gives the whole variable domain DAGVTQSPTHLIKTRGQQVTLRCSPKSGHDTVSWYQQALGQGPQFIFQYYEEEERQRGNFPDRFSGHQFPNYSSELNVNALLLGDSALYLCASSLFPGLEVNEQFFGPGTRLTVL.

V gene TRBV5-6 combines with J gene TRBJ2-6, with 7 bases lining up with TRBD1. The CDR3 extends over 15 amino acids. V shed 4 bases and J 5 bases; nucleotides not matched to a gene: 6. Germline assignment: CDR1 SGHDT and CDR2 YYEEEE. CDR3 region: CASSRPGGRANVLTF. The DNA for the CDR3 is TGTGCCAGCAGCCGTCCAGGGGGTAGGGCCAACGTCCTGACTTTC.

The chain employs TRBV7-6 and TRBJ2-3; possible D gene TRBD2, 6 bases. V gave up 5 bases and J gave up 8 bases, with 14 bases separating them. Germline values: CDR1 SGHVS, CDR2 FNYEAQ. The CDR3 loop spans 13 amino acids. The CDR3 here is CASSTGTSGTQYF. The CDR3 DNA is TGTGCCAGCAGCACCGGGACTTCCGGTACGCAGTATTTT.

This clone has just one count. CDR3 sequence reads: CASSLTGGSYEQFF. For the CDR3, the DNA is TGCGCCAGCAGCTTAACAGGGGGCAGCTATGAGCAGTTCTTC. J is TRBJ2-1 and V is TRBV5-1; the match to TRBD1 covers 9 bases. V trimming: 2 bases; J trimming: 8 bases; junction bases outside the gene matches: 5. The germline gives CDR1 SGHRS, CDR2 YFSETQ. This CDR3 has 14 amino acids. The full variable domain, in which reference TRBV5-1 and TRBJ2-1 provide the parts outside the CDR3, is KAGVTQTPRYLIKTRGQQVTLSCSPISGHRSVSWYQQTPGQGLQFLFEYFSETQRNKGNFPGRFSGRQFSNSRSEMNVSTLELGDSALYLCASSLTGGSYEQFFGPGTRLTVL.

The chain couples TRBV28 to TRBJ2-3, with a possible D match to TRBD2 (6 bases). Between the trimmed V and J ends, which lost 6 bases and 6 bases, there was a span of 16 bases. The CDR3 is 14 amino acids. Germline V lookup: CDR1 MDHEN, CDR2 SYDVKM. CDR3 DNA: TGTGCCAGCAGCAATCGACATGGGGGGGATACGCAGTATTTT. Encoded protein: CASSNRHGGDTQYF.

The table lists this clone with a count of one. CDR3 amino acids: CASSRINGARGYTF. CDR3 nucleotide sequence: TGTGCCAGCAGCCGAATAAATGGGGCAAGAGGCTACACCTTC. This chain uses TRBV4-2 with TRBJ1-2; possibly TRBD1 for D (5 bases). Trimming shortened V by 4 bases and J by 8 bases, and 17 bases separated the two germline ends. The length of the CDR3 is 14 residues. Germline CDR1 LGHNA, CDR2 YNFKEQ.

This chain links TRBV18 with TRBJ1-2, with D unresolved. There are 13 residues in the CDR3. Looked up from germline, CDR1 is KGHSH and CDR2 is LQKENI. V lost 3 bases and J lost 6, with 11 bases in between. In DNA, the CDR3 is TGTGCCAGCTCACCCGCGGCGGAACATGGCTACACCTTC. This gives the protein CASSPAAEHGYTF.

Only a few counts were recorded for this clone. V is TRBV6-6 and J is TRBJ2-1; the match to TRBD2 covers 10 bases. The V and J ends lost 6 bases and 7 bases, in that order; junction bases with no gene match: 9. The CDR3 spans 15 residues. CDR1 is MNHNY and CDR2 is SVGAGI in the germline V gene (reference sequence). CDR3 region: CASSNGLAGVNEQFF. The CDR3, as DNA: TGTGCCAGCAGCAACGGGCTAGCGGGAGTAAATGAGCAGTTCTTC.

V is TRBV5-1 and J is TRBJ2-2; TRBD1 agrees at 7 bases. This CDR3 has 14 residues. V was pared by 3 bases and J by 5 bases, with 4 bases of the junction left unmatched. Germline lookup yields CDR1 SGHRS and CDR2 YFSETQ. The CDR3 sequence is CASSSGQTTGELFF. In DNA, the CDR3 is TGCGCCAGCAGCTCGGGACAGACAACCGGGGAGCTGTTTTTT. Looking up the rest from reference TRBV5-1 and TRBJ2-2 gives the full variable domain: KAGVTQTPRYLIKTRGQQVTLSCSPISGHRSVSWYQQTPGQGLQFLFEYFSETQRNKGNFPGRFSGRQFSNSRSEMNVSTLELGDSALYLCASSSGQTTGELFFGEGSRLTVL.

This chain links TRBV5-4 with TRBJ2-1, with 11 bases aligning to TRBD2. CDR1 and CDR2 (germline): SGHNT, YYREEE (reference sequence). The J segment lost 5 bases and the V segment lost 0 bases, leaving 4 bases of the junction unmatched. CDR3 length: 16 amino acids. The CDR3 spells CASSLAGTSGNNEQFF. CDR3 in DNA: TGTGCCAGCAGCTTGGCCGGGACTAGCGGCAACAATGAGCAGTTCTTC.

V and J are TRBV5-4 and TRBJ2-3; 7 positions match TRBD2. CDR3 length equals 16 residues. The J segment lost 1 base and the V segment lost 4 bases, leaving 9 bases of the junction unmatched. CDR1 is SGHNT and CDR2 is YYREEE in the germline V gene (reference sequence). The CDR3 is CASSRGAGVGTDTQYF. In DNA form, the CDR3 reads TGTGCCAGCAGCAGAGGGGCGGGAGTCGGCACAGATACGCAGTATTTT.

This clone was observed a handful of times. J is TRBJ1-4 and V is TRBV30; tentative D call: TRBD1 (5 bases). The CDR3 consists of 14 residues. V lost 3 bases and J lost 2, with 10 bases in between. Germline loops: CDR1 GTSNPN, CDR2 SVGIG (reference sequence). The CDR3 DNA is TGTGCCTGGAGGAAGGGGTCTACTAATGAAAAACTGTTTTTT. Protein product: CAWRKGSTNEKLFF.

The chain combines TRBV10-3 with TRBJ1-3, with D hard to call. The V gene lost 0 bases and the J gene lost 4 bases, with 13 bases spanning the gap. The CDR3 has 16 residues. In germline, CDR1 is ENHRY, CDR2 SYGVKD. The CDR3 here is CAISESIRVTGNTIYF. DNA of the CDR3: TGTGCCATCAGTGAGTCGATACGGGTTACGGGAAACACCATATATTTT.

With respect to this clone: This sample includes further DNA sequences coding for the same CDR3. V gene TRBV12-3 or TRBV12-4 combines with J gene TRBJ2-3; 7 nucleotides match TRBD2. Trimming at V came to 8 bases and at J to 0 bases, leaving 2 bases not matched to a gene. The CDR3 loop spans 13 amino acids. CDR3 nucleotide sequence: TGTGCCAGCGGGCGGGGGAGCACAGATACGCAGTATTTT. Protein: CASGRGSTDTQYF.

This clone was recorded many times. V and J are TRBV27 and TRBJ1-2, with TRBD1 as a possible D gene (5 bases). With 5 bases removed from V and 0 bases from J, the gap between germline ends came to 16 bases. The CDR3 totals 16 residues. Germline V gene sequence: CDR1 MNHEY, CDR2 SMNVEV (reference sequence). The CDR3 is CASSPLDGGANYGYTF. The CDR3 DNA is TGTGCCAGCAGTCCGTTGGACGGAGGGGCTAACTATGGCTACACCTTC.

This chain connects TRBV5-4 to TRBJ1-2; possibly TRBD1 for D (5 bases). With 5 bases removed from V and 4 bases from J, the gap between germline ends came to 12 bases. The CDR3 contains 13 residues. CDR1 is SGHNT, CDR2 YYREEE, per germline (reference sequence). The CDR3 spells CASSPDSAYGYTF. CDR3 DNA: TGTGCCAGCAGTCCAGACAGTGCCTATGGCTACACCTTC.

The rearrangement links TRBV19 to TRBJ1-2; TRBD1 might be the D (6 bases). This CDR3 comprises 14 residues. Trimming left V 3 bases short and J 3 bases short, with 11 bases between. The V gene's germline CDR1 is LNHDA and CDR2 SQIVND (reference sequence). The DNA of the CDR3 is TGTGCCAGTAGTATCGGGGGGGCCTACTATGGCTACACCTTC. Protein: CASSIGGAYYGYTF.